Listed below are T cell receptor beta chains from one sample, sequenced in a study of T-cell reconstitution after alpha-beta-depleted transplantation in children. TCRdb itself ran the PCR reads through MiXCR, one entry per CDR3 protein. The table lists 700,000 to 950,000 distinct CDR3 sequences, less than 20% of them singletons. Sequencing was performed on PBMCs, mostly from graft donor cells, taken 360 days after TCRalphabeta/CD19-depleted stem cell transplant. These receptors came from a male patient aged 10 to 17 who had a stem cell transplant for acute lymphoblastic leukemia, so the T cells may come from the graft donor. CDR3s include the opening cysteine and the closing phenylalanine or tryptophan. Fields, in order: J gene, V gene, clone size, D gene, CDR3 DNA, CDR3 protein. The D gene is left open where the match is weak. Size is omitted from some rows. Given values are once, few, many or a class for expanded clones.

TRBJ2-7 | TRBV23-1 | few | - | TGCGCCAGCAGTCAATCGAGGACCCTAATCTACGAGCAGTACTTC | CASSQSRTLIYEQYF
TRBJ1-1 | TRBV2 | - | - | TGTGCCAGCAGTGATGTTCGCGAGGAAGCTTTCTTT | CASSDVREEAFF
TRBJ2-7 | TRBV10-3 | few | - | TGTGCCATCAGTTCTGGGTCTCCACAGGTAGTCCACGAGCAGTACTTC | CAISSGSPQVVHEQYF
TRBJ1-6 | TRBV5-1 | - | TRBD1 | TGCGCCAGCAGCCCTGGACAGGGGGGATTTAATTCACCCCTCCACTTT | CASSPGQGGFNSPLHF
TRBJ2-1 | TRBV29-1 | few | - | TGCAGCTTAGCCGGGACACGGGCCTACAATGAGCAGTTCTTC | CSLAGTRAYNEQFF
TRBJ2-3 | TRBV4-2 | many | - | TGTGCCAGCAGCCCCCGATCGGCCCAGCCGCCGATCGAGTCAGATACGCAGTATTTT | CASSPRSAQPPIESDTQYF
TRBJ2-1 | TRBV10-3 | - | - | TGTGCCATCAGTCTAACACCGAGCTCCTACAATGAGCAGTTCTTC | CAISLTPSSYNEQFF
TRBJ2-2 | TRBV5-1 | - | - | TGCGCCAGCAGCTTACAAGACACCGGGGAGCTGTTTTTT | CASSLQDTGELFF
TRBJ2-5 | TRBV5-5 | few | TRBD2 | TGTGCCAGCAGCTTGTATGCGGGAGGAGGGCAAGAGACCCAGTACTTC | CASSLYAGGGQETQYF
TRBJ2-1 | TRBV29-1 | few | TRBD2 | TGCAGCGTTAGTCGGAGACTAGCATTCAATGAGCAGTTCTTC | CSVSRRLAFNEQFF
TRBJ2-5 | TRBV12-3/TRBV12-4 | few | - | TGTGCCAGCAGGGTTCAGATCCAAGAGACCCAGTACTTC | CASRVQIQETQYF
TRBJ1-4 | TRBV27 | - | - | TGTGCCAGCAGTCCGGGGAGGGGACTGTTTTTT | CASSPGRGLFF
TRBJ1-2 | TRBV27 | - | TRBD1 | TGTGCCAGCAGTTTACAGGGACAGGGTTATGGCTACACCTTC | CASSLQGQGYGYTF
TRBJ2-3 | TRBV7-9 | - | - | TGTGCCAGCAGCTTAGCCCTAGCGAACCGAGATACGCAGTATTTT | CASSLALANRDTQYF
TRBJ2-2 | TRBV24-1 | - | TRBD2 | TGTGCCACCAGTGATGGGGGGGATCCCCTCACCGGGGAGCTGTTTTTT | CATSDGGDPLTGELFF
TRBJ2-1 | TRBV20-1 | - | TRBD2 | TGCAGTGCTAGTAGGGACTACCCCGATGAGCAGTTCTTC | CSASRDYPDEQFF
TRBJ2-3 | TRBV5-1 | - | - | TGCGCCAGCAGCCGCGGCGGGACCGCCCGCACAGATACGCAGTATTTT | CASSRGGTARTDTQYF
TRBJ1-2 | TRBV12-3/TRBV12-4 | few | TRBD1 | TGTGCCAGCAGTTTGCAGGGGGCCTTAGTCGGCTATGGCTACACCTTC | CASSLQGALVGYGYTF
TRBJ2-1 | TRBV4-1 | - | TRBD2 | TGCGCCAGCAGCCGCAGCGGGGGGGATTACAATGAGCAGTTCTTC | CASSRSGGDYNEQFF
TRBJ2-7 | TRBV20-1 | few | - | TGCAGTGCTAGCATAGCCTCCTACGAGCAGTACTTC | CSASIASYEQYF
TRBJ2-1 | TRBV20-1 | many | TRBD2 | TGCAGTGCTAGTGGGATTCTAGCGGTCTCCTACAATGAGCAGTTCTTC | CSASGILAVSYNEQFF
TRBJ2-6 | TRBV25-1 | - | - | TGTGCCAGCAGTGATGGGGGAGCCGCCGGGGCCAACGTCCTGACTTTC | CASSDGGAAGANVLTF